Each of the 18 T cell receptor beta chains below was sequenced from the same sample in a study of T cell repertoires in cytomegalovirus infection. Antigen specificity for these receptors is unknown. TCRdb reanalysed the reads using MiXCR and keeps one entry per CDR3 protein. The sample holds almost 90,000 distinct CDR3 sequences, 25% to 35% seen once. The sample consisted of CD8+ T cells from cultured PBMCs, taken from culture after CMV antigen stimulation. Receptor source: a human donor in good health (CMV status not recorded). Some clones in this sample may be carry-over from other donors' samples.

This clonotype has only a few counts. The chain carries TRBV7-8 and TRBJ1-2; maybe TRBD1 (5 bases). The CDR3 sequence is 14 residues long. Germline V gene lookup returns CDR1 SGHVS and CDR2 FQNEAQ. The V and J ends lost 7 bases and 4 bases respectively, with 16 bases between them. The CDR3 coding sequence is TGTGCCAGCATCACAGACAGATTCCCCTATGGCTACACCTTC. Encoded protein: CASITDRFPYGYTF.

Written as DNA, the CDR3 is TGCAGTGCTGACAACAGGCCCAGGGCCCTCCACTTT. It encodes CSADNRPRALHF. The chain has TRBV20-1 and TRBJ1-6, with D tentatively TRBD1 (5 bases). V gave up 5 bases and J gave up 14 bases, with 16 bases separating them. This CDR3 comprises 12 residues. CDR1 DFQATT and CDR2 SNEGSKA come from the germline V gene (reference sequence).

This clonotype was detected ten times or more. The rearrangement links TRBV7-8 to TRBJ2-1; 8 bases line up with TRBD2. CDR1 and CDR2 (germline): SGHVS, FQNEAQ. The CDR3 sequence is 15 residues long. V trimming: 5 bases; J trimming: 0 bases; junction bases outside the gene matches: 3. The CDR3 DNA reads TGTGCCAGCAGCCCCGGGGGGGCCTCCTACAATGAGCAGTTCTTC. Its protein is CASSPGGASYNEQFF.

This clonotype was detected only a few times. This sequence joins TRBV12-3 or TRBV12-4 and TRBJ1-3; TRBD1 is a possible D gene (6 bases). CDR3 length: 16 residues. Deletions cut 3 bases from V and 2 bases from J, with 14 bases between. The CDR3 DNA reads TGTGCCAGCAGTTTTGAAGGGGGTTTCGCTGGAAACACCATATATTTT. It codes for CASSFEGGFAGNTIYF.

This chain's CDR3 is CSARDPTSGTYNEQFF. In DNA, the CDR3 is TGCAGTGCTAGAGACCCGACTAGCGGGACCTACAATGAGCAGTTCTTC. This sequence joins TRBV20-1 and TRBJ2-1; 11 bases line up with TRBD2. Germline V gives CDR1 DFQATT, CDR2 SNEGSKA (reference sequence). The CDR3 is 16 amino acids. Trimming took 0 bases from V and 2 from J; bases not matched to a gene: 3.

V is TRBV7-6 and J is TRBJ2-7; no firm D call. With 5 bases removed from V and 5 bases from J, the gap between germline ends came to 7 bases. CDR3 length equals 11 residues. Germline V lookup: CDR1 SGHVS, CDR2 FNYEAQ. CDR3 sequence reads: CASSVRNEQYF. CDR3 bases: TGTGCCAGCAGCGTCCGTAACGAGCAGTACTTC.

V is TRBV11-2 and J is TRBJ1-1; TRBD1 matches at 7 bases. The CDR3 spans 16 residues. J was trimmed by 0 bases and V by 1 base; bases with no gene match: 5. In germline, CDR1 is SGHAT, CDR2 FQNNGV. CDR3 coding DNA: TGTGCCAGCAGCTTAGTAGGAGGGGGCCTGAACACTGAAGCTTTCTTT. Translation gives CASSLVGGGLNTEAFF.

This clonotype was picked up many times. The rearrangement joins TRBV7-8 to TRBJ2-7; 8 nucleotides align to TRBD2. J lost 7 bases, V lost 1 base, and 15 bases had no gene match. Germline V gene sequence: CDR1 SGHVS, CDR2 FQNEAQ. The CDR3 runs to 17 residues. The DNA of the CDR3 is TGTGCCAGCAGCTTAGAACGGGGGGGTGCCAACAAATGGGAGCAGTACTTC. It is translated as CASSLERGGANKWEQYF.

The rearrangement uses TRBV5-4 and TRBJ2-7, with D possibly TRBD2 on 7 matching bases. Looked up from germline, CDR1 is SGHNT and CDR2 is YYREEE (reference sequence). There are 16 residues in the CDR3. Trimming took off 2 bases at V and 4 bases at J, with 19 bases between the two ends. The CDR3 is CASSLGEGRGRYEQYF. As DNA, the CDR3 is TGTGCCAGCAGCTTAGGGGAGGGCAGGGGCCGTTACGAGCAGTACTTC.

This clonotype was counted at least ten times. Written as DNA, the CDR3 is TGTGCCAGCAGCCGAGACAGTGCAGATACGCAGTATTTT. Encoded protein: CASSRDSADTQYF. The chain uses TRBV7-8 and TRBJ2-3; D perhaps matches TRBD1 (5 bases). Germline V CDR1 and CDR2: SGHVS, FQNEAQ. The CDR3 has 13 amino acids. Trimming took off 5 bases at V and 4 bases at J, with 10 bases between the two ends.

This clonotype was counted ten times or more. The chain couples TRBV7-2 to TRBJ1-5; tentatively, D is TRBD1 (6 bases). The V gene lost 4 bases and the J gene lost 0 bases, with 10 bases spanning the gap. This CDR3 is built from 15 residues. Germline loops: CDR1 SGHTA, CDR2 FQGNSA. The CDR3 loop reads CASSSWGASNQPQHF. Here the CDR3 DNA reads TGTGCCAGCAGCTCCTGGGGGGCTAGCAATCAGCCCCAGCATTTT. Combining the CDR3 with reference TRBV7-2 and TRBJ1-5 gives the whole variable domain GAGVSQSPSNKVTEKGKDVELRCDPISGHTALYWYRQSLGQGLEFLIYFQGNSAPDKSGLPSDRFSAERTGGSVSTLTIQRTQQEDSAVYLCASSSWGASNQPQHFGDGTRLSIL.

The sample holds a few counts of this clonotype. The chain joins TRBV14 to TRBJ1-2; 7 nucleotides align to TRBD1. Trimming took 7 bases from V and 2 from J; bases not matched to a gene: 4. The CDR3 runs 13 residues. Germline V gene data show CDR1 as SGHDN and CDR2 as FVKESK. The CDR3 protein is CASTRGGNYGYTF. The CDR3 DNA sequence: TGTGCCAGCACCAGAGGGGGCAACTATGGCTACACCTTC.

This clonotype showed up just once. One end of the junction varies from germline; a read error may be responsible. The rearrangement uses TRBV27 and TRBJ1-5; TRBD1 matches 7 bases. The CDR3 spans 16 residues. In germline, CDR1 is MNHEY, CDR2 SMNVEV (reference sequence). The CDR3 loop is CASSPGTAYSNRPQHF. In DNA form, the CDR3 reads TGTGCCAGCAGTCCGGGGACAGCCTATAGCAATCGGCCCCAGCATTTT.

Only a few counts were recorded for this clonotype. The chain joins TRBV5-1 to TRBJ2-7; 11 bases map to TRBD2. The CDR3 runs to 15 residues. With V trimmed by 2 bases and J by 3 bases, 4 bases remained unmatched. Germline V lookup: CDR1 SGHRS, CDR2 YFSETQ. The CDR3 DNA reads as TGCGCCAGCAGCTTAGACGGGACTAGCGGCTACGAGCAGTACTTC. Translated: CASSLDGTSGYEQYF.

The chain employs TRBV28 and TRBJ2-7, with D maybe TRBD2 (5 bases). Germline CDR1 is MDHEN and CDR2 is SYDVKM. The ends were cut back, 4 bases at V and 0 bases at J, with 13 bases in the middle. The CDR3 consists of 15 residues. DNA of the CDR3: TGTGCCAGCAGTTACTCCGGGGATAGCTCCTACGAGCAGTACTTC. Translation gives CASSYSGDSSYEQYF.

This clonotype was detected ten times or more. This rearrangement joins TRBV7-6 to TRBJ1-2; tentative D call: TRBD1 (5 bases). Trimming shortened V by 1 base and J by 0 bases, and 12 bases separated the two germline ends. This CDR3 region has 16 residues. The V gene's germline CDR1 is SGHVS and CDR2 FNYEAQ. The CDR3 DNA follows: TGTGCCAGCAGCTTAGGTGGGACCGACCCTAACTATGGCTACACCTTC. Protein product: CASSLGGTDPNYGYTF.

The chain is built from TRBV29-1 and TRBJ1-2, with D perhaps matching TRBD1 (6 bases). V lost 4 bases, J lost 6 bases, and 18 bases lay in between. Germline CDR1 reads SQVTM; CDR2 reads ANQGSEA. The CDR3 runs 14 residues. The CDR3: CSVGLLGGADGYTF. DNA for the CDR3: TGCAGCGTTGGTTTACTGGGGGGCGCGGATGGCTACACCTTC.

The V gene is TRBV11-2, the J gene TRBJ2-3, with 9 bases aligning to TRBD2. After removal of 2 bases from V and 5 bases from J, the junction contained 11 bases not matched to a gene. Germline V CDR1 and CDR2: SGHAT, FQNNGV. The CDR3 has 17 amino acids. CDR3 amino acids: CASSLNSGGGAIDTQYF. The CDR3 DNA is TGTGCCAGCAGCTTAAACTCTGGCGGGGGGGCAATAGATACGCAGTATTTT.